These 25 T cell receptor beta chains were all obtained from the same sample, sequenced in a study of response to subunit inactivated influenza vaccine. TCRdb ran MiXCR on the RT-PCR reads and lists one entry per CDR3 protein. Among about 150,000 distinct CDR3 sequences listed, 9.5% to 12% were seen once. The sample consisted of CD8+ T cells sorted from PBMCs, taken around 25 months after vaccination. The receptors here all came from a man aged 50-75 years who received an inactivated influenza vaccine.

The gene calls are TRBV11-2 and TRBJ1-2; D gene unclear. Germline CDR1 and CDR2: SGHAT and FQNNGV. Trimming stripped 6 bases from V and 2 bases from J, with 7 bases between. The CDR3 is 12 residues long. The CDR3 sequence: CASRPPNYGYTF. Here the CDR3 DNA reads TGTGCCAGCAGACCACCAAACTATGGCTACACCTTC.

This clonotype was detected many times. The V and J genes are TRBV5-1 and TRBJ2-1; no reliable D call. The length of the CDR3 is 13 residues. V was clipped by 1 base and J by 10 bases, with 12 bases between them. Looked up from germline, CDR1 is SGHRS and CDR2 is YFSETQ. The CDR3 DNA is TGCGCCAGCAGCTTGAACGGTGCGCCAGAGCAGTTCTTC. It encodes CASSLNGAPEQFF.

This chain connects TRBV15 to TRBJ1-4; no firm D call. The V end was cut by 0 bases, the J end by 11 bases, with 7 bases between. CDR1 and CDR2 (germline): LNHNV, YYDKDF (reference sequence). This CDR3 spans 12 amino acids. The CDR3 here is CATSRENSKLFF. For the CDR3, the DNA is TGTGCCACCAGCAGAGAGAACAGTAAACTGTTTTTT. Based on the CDR3 plus reference TRBV15 and TRBJ1-4, the full variable domain is DAMVIQNPRYQVTQFGKPVTLSCSQTLNHNVMYWYQQKSSQAPKLLFHYYDKDFNNEADTPDNFQSRRPNTSFCFLDIRSPGLGDTAMYLCATSRENSKLFFGSGTQLSVL.

This clonotype was seen only a few times. V and J are TRBV7-9 and TRBJ1-2; D remains unclear. The CDR3 has 17 residues. Trimming removed 3 bases from V and 0 bases from J, with 17 bases in between. Looked up from germline, CDR1 is SEHNR and CDR2 is FQNEAQ (reference sequence). In nucleotides, the CDR3 is TGTGCCAGCAGCTTTGGACCACACCTTGTTACTAACTATGGCTACACCTTC. Translation gives CASSFGPHLVTNYGYTF.

The chain recombines TRBV3-1 with TRBJ2-1; D is uncertain. V lost 0 bases and J 9 bases, leaving 6 bases between the germline ends. This CDR3 spans 12 amino acids. Germline V gene lookup returns CDR1 LGHDT and CDR2 YNNKEL (reference sequence). The CDR3 DNA sequence: TGTGCCAGCAGCCAAGATCTTAGTGAGCAGTTCTTC. This gives the protein CASSQDLSEQFF.

This clonotype was recorded a few times. The J gene is TRBJ2-7, the V gene TRBV11-2; TRBD2 is a possible D gene (6 bases). Trimming removed 3 bases from V and 2 bases from J, with 8 bases in between. Germline V gene data show CDR1 as SGHAT and CDR2 as FQNNGV. This CDR3 contains 13 residues. The CDR3 DNA is TGTGCCAGCAGCTTGGCGGGACCCTACGAGCAGTACTTC. Its translation: CASSLAGPYEQYF.

This clonotype was seen only a few times. The chain joins TRBV7-9 to TRBJ2-5; 13 nucleotides agree with TRBD2. This CDR3 comprises 15 residues. J gave up 3 bases and V 5 bases, and 3 bases lay outside the gene matches. From germline, CDR1 is SEHNR and CDR2 FQNEAQ (reference sequence). For the CDR3, the DNA is TGTGCCAGCAGCGCCGGACTAGCGGGAGAAGAGACCCAGTACTTC. It is translated as CASSAGLAGEETQYF.

The chain links TRBV11-1 to TRBJ2-5, with 7 bases aligning to TRBD2. Germline CDR1 and CDR2: SGHAT and FQDESV (reference sequence). This CDR3 region has 15 residues. V lost 1 base and J lost 7; bases outside the gene matches: 9. The CDR3 reads CASSLGLAERRTQYF. For the CDR3, the DNA is TGTGCCAGCAGCTTAGGGCTAGCGGAGCGGCGGACCCAGTACTTC.

This clonotype was recorded at least ten times. The chain links TRBV6-1 to TRBJ2-7; TRBD1 matches 10 bases. The germline V gene has CDR1 MNHNS and CDR2 SASEGT. V dropped 4 bases and J dropped 2; count of bases not matched to a gene: 2. The CDR3 length is 14 residues. The CDR3 sequence: CASSVGQGAYEQYF. DNA of the CDR3: TGTGCCAGCAGTGTCGGACAGGGGGCCTACGAGCAGTACTTC.

The rearrangement links TRBV5-1 to TRBJ1-6; D is unresolved. V was pared by 2 bases and J by 4 bases, with 10 bases between. Germline CDR1 and CDR2: SGHRS and YFSETQ. There are 15 residues in the CDR3. CDR3 residues: CASSLEQVYNSPLHF. In nucleotides, the CDR3 is TGCGCCAGCAGCTTAGAACAAGTTTATAATTCACCCCTCCACTTT.

The gene calls are TRBV4-1 and TRBJ1-1; D possibly corresponds to TRBD1 (5 bases). In germline, CDR1 is MGHRA, CDR2 YSYEKL. This CDR3 has 12 residues. V was pared by 2 bases and J by 8 bases, with 9 bases between. Here the CDR3 DNA reads TGCGCCAGCAGCCAATTATGGACAGAAGCTTTCTTT. This encodes CASSQLWTEAFF.

The chain is built from TRBV9 and TRBJ1-4; 7 nucleotides match TRBD1. The length of the CDR3 is 16 residues. CDR1 SGDLS and CDR2 YYNGEE come from the germline V gene. Germline trimming cut 3 bases from V and 6 bases from J; bases unmatched to any gene: 11. The CDR3 bases are TGTGCCAGCAGCGAGAACCCGGGACAGCTTTATGAAAAACTGTTTTTT. Translated: CASSENPGQLYEKLFF.

This clonotype was counted at least ten times. The rearrangement links TRBV7-9 to TRBJ2-7; 11 nucleotides agree with TRBD2. CDR3 length: 16 amino acids. Per the germline V gene, CDR1 is SEHNR and CDR2 is FQNEAQ (reference sequence). The junction had 8 bases not matched to a gene; V was cut back by 2 bases and J by 5 bases. The CDR3 DNA reads as TGTGCCAGCAGCTTATCACTAGCGGGAGCGGTGGACGAGCAGTACTTC. Translating gives CASSLSLAGAVDEQYF.

This clonotype was recorded at least ten times. This sequence joins TRBV4-3 and TRBJ2-1, with 10 bases lining up with TRBD2. This CDR3 spans 16 amino acids. In germline, CDR1 is LGHNA, CDR2 YSLEER. Unmatched junction bases numbered 6, after V lost 1 base and J lost 6 bases. CDR3 in amino acids: CASSQALAGASNEQFF. CDR3 DNA: TGCGCCAGCAGCCAAGCTCTAGCGGGGGCTTCCAATGAGCAGTTCTTC.

This clonotype came up a few times. This chain joins TRBV20-1 and TRBJ2-7, with D uncertain. From germline, CDR1 is DFQATT and CDR2 SNEGSKA (reference sequence). Between the trimmed V and J ends, which lost 5 bases and 6 bases, there was a span of 14 bases. CDR3 length: 12 amino acids. Here the CDR3 DNA reads TGCAGTGCTGGACCGACGCGGCGCGAGCAGTACTTC. It encodes CSAGPTRREQYF.

V is TRBV28 and J is TRBJ2-7; D is possibly TRBD2 (5 bases). V was trimmed by 6 bases and J by 1 base, leaving 7 bases between them. The CDR3 covers 12 residues. CDR1 and CDR2 from the germline V gene are MDHEN and SYDVKM. CDR3 DNA sequence: TGTGCCAGCAGAGCGGCATCCTACGAGCAGTACTTC. Translation: CASRAASYEQYF. Based on the CDR3 plus reference TRBV28 and TRBJ2-7, the full variable domain is DVKVTQSSRYLVKRTGEKVFLECVQDMDHENMFWYRQDPGLGLRLIYFSYDVKMKEKGDIPEGYSVSREKKERFSLILESASTNQTSMYLCASRAASYEQYFGPGTRLTVT.

There are a few counts of this clonotype. The chain employs TRBV4-1 and TRBJ2-5; D not certain. The CDR3 loop spans 15 amino acids. Trimming cost V 3 bases and J 5 bases, with 16 bases left between them. Germline loops: CDR1 MGHRA, CDR2 YSYEKL. In DNA form, the CDR3 reads TGCGCCAGCAGCCATTTTCTGGGTAGTCCGGAGACCCAGTACTTC. This encodes CASSHFLGSPETQYF.

At least ten counts were recorded for this clonotype. The chain carries TRBV15 and TRBJ1-1, with a tentative D call TRBD1 (5 bases). V lost 0 bases to trimming and J lost 5 bases, with 16 bases between them. Germline values: CDR1 LNHNV, CDR2 YYDKDF (reference sequence). The CDR3 spans 16 residues. The CDR3 DNA is TGTGCCACCAGCAGAGAAGGCATACAGGTTTGGACTGAAGCTTTCTTT. It codes for CATSREGIQVWTEAFF.

The table lists this clonotype with a few counts. The chain recombines TRBV4-3 with TRBJ2-2; 12 bases are shared with TRBD1. Germline values: CDR1 LGHNA, CDR2 YSLEER. Trimming removed 4 bases from V and 7 bases from J; junction bases left unmatched: 7. There are 16 residues in the CDR3. CDR3 sequence: CASSRPGQGAGGELFF. The CDR3 DNA follows: TGCGCCAGCAGCCGCCCGGGACAGGGGGCGGGCGGGGAGCTGTTTTTT.

Only a few counts were recorded for this clonotype. The rearrangement uses TRBV27 and TRBJ2-5; D unresolved. The CDR3 extends over 11 amino acids. Deletions cut 3 bases from V and 7 bases from J, with 6 bases between. Germline V gene lookup returns CDR1 MNHEY and CDR2 SMNVEV (reference sequence). The CDR3 sequence: CASSLGLTQYF. The CDR3 DNA follows: TGTGCCAGCAGTTTGGGGTTGACCCAGTACTTC.

A word on this clonotype: Given a much more abundant clone one base away, this may be a read error. This rearrangement joins TRBV5-5 to TRBJ1-2; D perhaps matches TRBD1 (6 bases). The V gene lost 4 bases and the J gene lost 8 bases, with 21 bases spanning the gap. Germline V gene lookup returns CDR1 SGHKS and CDR2 YYEKEE (reference sequence). The CDR3 spans 15 residues. CDR3 coding DNA: TGTGCCAGCAGCCCCCACAGGGAGGGGGTGAAGGGCTACACCTTC. This gives the protein CASSPHREGVKGYTF.

This clonotype has just a few counts. The V gene is TRBV10-3, the J gene TRBJ1-1; tentatively, D is TRBD1 (5 bases). Germline V gives CDR1 ENHRY, CDR2 SYGVKD. V shed 8 bases and J shed 1 base, with 8 bases lying between them. The CDR3 contains 12 residues. In nucleotides, the CDR3 is TGTGCCATCGGGGCAGGGAACACTGAAGCTTTCTTT. It codes for CAIGAGNTEAFF.

CDR3 amino acids: CASSHPGTRASYNEQFF. CDR3 sequence (DNA): TGTGCCAGCAGTCATCCCGGGACTAGGGCCTCCTACAATGAGCAGTTCTTC. The gene calls are TRBV6-2 or TRBV6-3 and TRBJ2-1, with 8 bases identical to TRBD2. This CDR3 spans 17 amino acids. Per the germline V gene, CDR1 is MNHEY and CDR2 is SVGEGT. V shed 5 bases and J 0 bases; nucleotides not matched to a gene: 9.

This chain connects TRBV20-1 to TRBJ2-1; 7 bases match TRBD2. V lost 3 bases to trimming and J lost 0 bases; unmatched junction nucleotides: 5. Germline values: CDR1 DFQATT, CDR2 SNEGSKA (reference sequence). This CDR3 region has 15 residues. CDR3 in amino acids: CSASGAGVSYNEQFF. The CDR3 coding sequence is TGCAGTGCTAGTGGGGCGGGGGTCTCCTACAATGAGCAGTTCTTC.

This rearrangement joins TRBV2 to TRBJ1-5; no definite D call. CDR1 and CDR2 from the germline V gene are SNHLY and FYNNEI. Trimming removed 7 bases at V and 2 bases at J, with 12 bases between. This CDR3 comprises 14 residues. The CDR3 here is CASTSQAGNQPQHF. The CDR3 bases are TGTGCCAGCACCTCGCAGGCCGGCAATCAGCCCCAGCATTTT. Variable domain in full (rest from reference TRBV2 and TRBJ1-5): EPEVTQTPSHQVTQMGQEVILRCVPISNHLYFYWYRQILGQKVEFLVSFYNNEISEKSEIFDDQFSVERPDGSNFTLKIRSTKLEDSAMYFCASTSQAGNQPQHFGDGTRLSIL.